This T cell receptor (beta chain) was identified in a study of control samples from healthy donors and cancer patients. The data were produced by immunoSEQ multiplex PCR, yet TCRdb's version contains in-frame clones alone and is incomplete. The sample contains tens of thousands of clones, roughly 90% of which appear only once. Trimming cost V 1 base and J 2 bases, with 12 bases left between them. The CDR3 runs 15 residues. CDR1 SGHRS and CDR2 YFSETQ come from the germline V gene. The sequenced sample consisted of PBMCs. This receptor was taken from a man between 60 and 75 years old with colorectal cancer. J is TRBJ1-2 and V is TRBV5-1, with D unresolved. CDR3 in DNA: TGCGCCAGCAGCTTGTCAGGAGCCGTAAACTATGGCTACACCTTC. It encodes CASSLSGAVNYGYTF.